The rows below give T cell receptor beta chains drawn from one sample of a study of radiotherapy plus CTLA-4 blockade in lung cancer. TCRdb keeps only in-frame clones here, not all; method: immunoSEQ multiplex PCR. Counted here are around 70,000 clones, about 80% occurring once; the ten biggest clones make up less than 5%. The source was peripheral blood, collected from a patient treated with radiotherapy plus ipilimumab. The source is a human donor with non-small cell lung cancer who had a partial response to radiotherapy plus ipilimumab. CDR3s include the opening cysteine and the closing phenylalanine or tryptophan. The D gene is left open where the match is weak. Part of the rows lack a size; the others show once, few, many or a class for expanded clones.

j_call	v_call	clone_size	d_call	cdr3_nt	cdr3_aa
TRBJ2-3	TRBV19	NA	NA	TGTGCCAGTAGTATTTCCCTTTCAGGTTTAACAGATACGCAGTATTTT	CASSISLSGLTDTQYF
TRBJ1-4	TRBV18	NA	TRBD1	TGTGCCAGCTCACCACTACAGGGGTTGGGTGAAAAACTGTTTTTT	CASSPLQGLGEKLFF
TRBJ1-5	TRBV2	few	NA	TGTGCCAGCAGTCAGTGGAGCAATCAGCCCCAGCATTTT	CASSQWSNQPQHF
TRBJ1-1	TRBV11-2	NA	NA	TGTGCCAGCAGCTTAGTACGGTTGAACACTGAAGCTTTCTTT	CASSLVRLNTEAFF
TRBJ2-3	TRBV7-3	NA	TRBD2	TGTGCCAGCAGCAAAGGGACTAGCGGGGTCACAGATACGCAGTATTTT	CASSKGTSGVTDTQYF
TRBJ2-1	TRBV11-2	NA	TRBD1	TGTGCCAGCAGTATCGGGACAGGGAGCCACAATGAGCAGTTCTTC	CASSIGTGSHNEQFF
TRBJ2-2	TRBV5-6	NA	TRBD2	TGTGCCAGCGAGAGGTTGGTAGCGGGAGTTTCGGGGGAGCTGTTTTTT	CASERLVAGVSGELFF
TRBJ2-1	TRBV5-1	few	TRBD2	TGCGCCAGCAGCCGAAGCGGGAGTGACGACAATGAGCAGTTCTTC	CASSRSGSDDNEQFF
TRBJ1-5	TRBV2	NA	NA	TGTGCCAGCAAGTCTATCGATGATCAGCCCCAGCATTTT	CASKSIDDQPQHF
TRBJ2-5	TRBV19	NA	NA	TGTGCCCCCCGGCGGAGCCAAGAGACCCAGTACTTC	CAPRRSQETQYF
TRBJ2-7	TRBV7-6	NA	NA	TGTGCCAGCAGCTTATACGGAGGGGAGACTAAAGAGCAGTACTTC	CASSLYGGETKEQYF
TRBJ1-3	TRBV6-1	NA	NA	TGTGCCAGCAGTGAAAGGGTGGGGGCAGTTGGAAACACCATATATTTT	CASSERVGAVGNTIYF
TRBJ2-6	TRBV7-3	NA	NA	TGTGCCAGCAGCAAGGACTTCTCTGGGGCCAACGTCCTGACTTTC	CASSKDFSGANVLTF
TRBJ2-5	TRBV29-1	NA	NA	TGCAGCGGGGGGGACGGACAAGAGACCCAGTACTTC	CSGGDGQETQYF
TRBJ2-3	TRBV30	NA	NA	TGTGCCTGGAGCCCAGGGGGGAGAACAGATACGCAGTATTTT	CAWSPGGRTDTQYF
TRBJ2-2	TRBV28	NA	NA	TGTGCCAGCAGTTTTCTAGGGGGTGATTACACCGGGGAGCTGTTTTTT	CASSFLGGDYTGELFF
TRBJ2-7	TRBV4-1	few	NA	TGCGCCAGCAGCCAAGAACCCGGACGGGGGTACGAGCAGTACTTC	CASSQEPGRGYEQYF
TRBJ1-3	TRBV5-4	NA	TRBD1	TGTGCCAGCAGCCGGAGCCAGGGGGCGCAGACTGGAAACACCATATATTTT	CASSRSQGAQTGNTIYF
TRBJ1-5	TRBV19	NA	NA	TGTGCCAGTAGTATAGGCTGGGGGGACCGCAATCAGCCCCAGCATTTT	CASSIGWGDRNQPQHF
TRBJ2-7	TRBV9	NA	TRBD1	TGTGCCAGCAGCGTAGGAGGGACAGGGAACTACGAGCAGTACTTC	CASSVGGTGNYEQYF
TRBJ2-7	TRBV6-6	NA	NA	TGTGCCAGCAGTTACTCGGGCAGCTCGAGCTCCTACGAGCAGTACTTC	CASSYSGSSSSYEQYF
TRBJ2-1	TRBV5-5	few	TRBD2	TGTGCCAGCAGCTTGGCTAGCGGCGGTTCTAGCGAGCAGTTCTTC	CASSLASGGSSEQFF